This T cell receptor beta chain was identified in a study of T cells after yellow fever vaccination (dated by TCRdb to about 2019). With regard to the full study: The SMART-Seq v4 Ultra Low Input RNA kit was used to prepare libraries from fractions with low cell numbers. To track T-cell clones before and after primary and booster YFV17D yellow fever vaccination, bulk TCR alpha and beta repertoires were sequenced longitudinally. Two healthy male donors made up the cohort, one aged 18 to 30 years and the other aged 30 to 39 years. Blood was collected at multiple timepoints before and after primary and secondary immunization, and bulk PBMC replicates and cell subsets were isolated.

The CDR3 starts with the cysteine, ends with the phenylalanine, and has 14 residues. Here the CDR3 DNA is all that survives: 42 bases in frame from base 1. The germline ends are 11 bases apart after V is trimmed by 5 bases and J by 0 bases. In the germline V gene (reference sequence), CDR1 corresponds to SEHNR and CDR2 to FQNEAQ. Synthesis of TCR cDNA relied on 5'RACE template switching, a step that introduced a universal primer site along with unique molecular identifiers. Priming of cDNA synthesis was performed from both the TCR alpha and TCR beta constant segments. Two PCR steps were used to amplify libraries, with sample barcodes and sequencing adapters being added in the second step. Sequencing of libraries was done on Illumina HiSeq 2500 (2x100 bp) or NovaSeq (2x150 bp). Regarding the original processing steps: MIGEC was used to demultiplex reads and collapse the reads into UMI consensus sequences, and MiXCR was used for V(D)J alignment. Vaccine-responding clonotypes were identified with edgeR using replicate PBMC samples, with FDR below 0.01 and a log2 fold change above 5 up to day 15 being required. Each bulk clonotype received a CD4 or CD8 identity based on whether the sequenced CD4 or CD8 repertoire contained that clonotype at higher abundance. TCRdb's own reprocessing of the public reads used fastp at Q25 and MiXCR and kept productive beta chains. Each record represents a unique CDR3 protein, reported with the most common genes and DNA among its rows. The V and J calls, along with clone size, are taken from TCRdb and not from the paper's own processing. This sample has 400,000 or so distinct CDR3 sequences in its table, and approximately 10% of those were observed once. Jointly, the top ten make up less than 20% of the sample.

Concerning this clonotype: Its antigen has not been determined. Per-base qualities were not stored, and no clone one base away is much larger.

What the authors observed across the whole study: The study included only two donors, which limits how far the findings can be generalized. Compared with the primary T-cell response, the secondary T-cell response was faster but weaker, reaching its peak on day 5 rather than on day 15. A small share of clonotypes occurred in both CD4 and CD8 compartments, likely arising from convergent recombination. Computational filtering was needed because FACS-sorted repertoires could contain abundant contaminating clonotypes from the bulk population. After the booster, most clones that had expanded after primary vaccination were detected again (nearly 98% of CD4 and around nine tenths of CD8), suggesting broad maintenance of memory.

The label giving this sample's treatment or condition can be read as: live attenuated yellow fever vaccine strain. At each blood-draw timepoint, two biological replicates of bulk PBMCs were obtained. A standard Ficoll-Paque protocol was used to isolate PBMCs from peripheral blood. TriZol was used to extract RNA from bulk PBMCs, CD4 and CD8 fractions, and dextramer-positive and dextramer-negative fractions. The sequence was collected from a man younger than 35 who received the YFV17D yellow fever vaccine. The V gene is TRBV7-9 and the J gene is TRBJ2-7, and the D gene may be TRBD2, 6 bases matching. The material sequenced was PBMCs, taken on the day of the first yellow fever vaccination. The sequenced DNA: TGTGCCAGCAGCCGACTAGGAGTCTCCTACGAGCAGTACTTC. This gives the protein CASSRLGVSYEQYF.